The rows below give T cell receptor beta chains drawn from one sample of a study of blood T cell repertoires in COVID-19. The data were produced by immunoSEQ multiplex PCR, yet TCRdb's version contains in-frame clones alone and is incomplete. In the table there are about 490,000 clones, 80% to 90% of which are singletons. The material sequenced was peripheral blood. The receptors come from a human donor in a cohort sampled during active COVID-19. CDR3s include the opening cysteine and the closing phenylalanine or tryptophan. The D gene is left open where the match is weak. Clone size is stated in some rows and not others, as once, few, many or a class when expanded.

d_gene	j_gene	abundance	v_gene	CDR3nt	CDR3aa
TRBD1	TRBJ1-3	once	TRBV30	TGTGCCTGGATCCTACCGGGACAGGTCAACACCATATATTTT	CAWILPGQVNTIYF
TRBD1	TRBJ1-1	.	TRBV30	TGTGGAGGCGTGACAGGGGCGATATTCATGAACACTGAAGCTTTCTTT	CGGVTGAIFMNTEAFF
TRBD1	TRBJ1-1	.	TRBV4-1	TGCGCCAGCAGCCAAGCCGGCAGGGGGCTCTCTGAAGCTTTCTTT	CASSQAGRGLSEAFF
.	TRBJ2-1	once	TRBV11-2	TGTGCCAGCTCGCGGGAAATCTCCTACAATGAGCAGTTCTTC	CASSREISYNEQFF
.	TRBJ2-1	once	TRBV3-1/TRBV3-2	TGTGCCAGCAGCCGGGTGCAGGGTGAGCAGTTCTTC	CASSRVQGEQFF
.	TRBJ1-6	.	TRBV3-1/TRBV3-2	TGTGCCAGCAGCCAACAGGGGAATTCACCCCTCCACTTT	CASSQQGNSPLHF
.	TRBJ1-1	.	TRBV5-1	TGCGCCAGCAGGGAACAGGGGAACACTGAAGCTTTCTTT	CASREQGNTEAFF
.	TRBJ1-5	.	TRBV9	TGTGCCAGCAGCTTTGGGACAAATCAGCCCCAGCATTTT	CASSFGTNQPQHF
.	TRBJ2-5	few	TRBV4-1	TGCGCCAGCAGCCAAGATAGTGGGTGGGACTACCAAGAGACCCAGTACTTC	CASSQDSGWDYQETQYF
TRBD1	TRBJ1-5	.	TRBV18	TGTGCCAGCTCACCGGACAGGGGTAATCAGCCCCAGCATTTT	CASSPDRGNQPQHF
.	TRBJ1-1	.	TRBV5-1	TGCGCCAGCAGCTTGGGGGAGAAGGACACTGAAGCTTTCTTT	CASSLGEKDTEAFF
TRBD1	TRBJ1-2	.	TRBV19	TGTGCCAGTAGTGGATCGACAGGGTGGGGCCATAATGGCTACACCTTC	CASSGSTGWGHNGYTF
.	TRBJ1-2	.	TRBV3-1/TRBV3-2	TGTGCCAGCAGCCAAGATCTGAGGAACTATGGCTACACCTTC	CASSQDLRNYGYTF
TRBD1	TRBJ1-3	.	TRBV5-4	TGTGCCAGCAGTTATGGACAGGGGCCTTTCTCTGGAAACACCATATATTTT	CASSYGQGPFSGNTIYF
.	TRBJ1-1	.	TRBV2	TGTGCCAGCAGTGAAGGGAGGGTGAACACTGAAGCTTTCTTT	CASSEGRVNTEAFF
.	TRBJ1-2	.	TRBV27	TGTGCCAGCAGTGGAGGGGTAGGCTACACCTTC	CASSGGVGYTF
TRBD2	TRBJ2-7	.	TRBV7-2	TGTGCCAGCAGCTTACTCAGGACTAGTTCTTACGAGCAGTACTTC	CASSLLRTSSYEQYF
.	TRBJ2-1	.	TRBV28	TGTGCCAGCAGGACTCTCGGGGGAGTTGAGGGAGGAAAAGTGTATGAGCAGTTCTTC	CASRTLGGVEGGKVYEQFF
TRBD1	TRBJ2-7	once	TRBV18	TGTGCCAGCTCACCTTTGACAGGGGGCGACGAGCAGTACTTC	CASSPLTGGDEQYF
.	TRBJ1-1	.	TRBV9	TGTGCCAGCAGCGCACAGGGCCGCACTGAAGCTTTCTTT	CASSAQGRTEAFF
.	TRBJ2-2	once	TRBV5-6	TGTGCCAGCAGCTTAGGCGGGGTAGGAGAGCTGTTTTTT	CASSLGGVGELFF
TRBD1	TRBJ2-5	.	TRBV5-1	TGCGCCAGCAGGTCAGGTGCGGGACAGGGGCAAGAGACCCAGTACTTC	CASRSGAGQGQETQYF
TRBD1	TRBJ1-3	.	TRBV9	TGTGCCAGCAGCGCCCTGACAGGGGCTGGAAACACCATATATTTT	CASSALTGAGNTIYF
TRBD1	TRBJ2-2	.	TRBV7-9	TGTGCCAGCAGCCAACAGGGGTGGTACACCGGGGAGCTGTTTTTT	CASSQQGWYTGELFF
.	TRBJ1-1	.	TRBV4-3	TGCGCCAGCAGCCAAGGGCAGGGCCGGGCTGAAGCTTTCTTT	CASSQGQGRAEAFF
.	TRBJ2-2	.	TRBV6-5	TGTGCCAGCCGAGACAGGGCGGGAACCGGGGAGCTGTTTTTT	CASRDRAGTGELFF
TRBD1	TRBJ1-1	.	TRBV30	TGTGCCTGGAGTCCGACAGGGGAGGGCAGGAACACTGAAGCTTTCTTT	CAWSPTGEGRNTEAFF
TRBD2	TRBJ2-3	.	TRBV7-2	TGTGCCAGCAGCTTCGTAGCGGGAGGGCGGACAGATACGCAGTATTTT	CASSFVAGGRTDTQYF
TRBD2	TRBJ2-5	.	TRBV5-5	TGTGCCAGCAGCTTAACGAGCGGGGGGCAAGAGACCCAGTACTTC	CASSLTSGGQETQYF
.	TRBJ1-1	.	TRBV11-3	TGTGCCAGCAGCAATCGAGCAGGGTTGAGCACTGAAGCTTTCTTT	CASSNRAGLSTEAFF